The entry below gives a single T cell receptor (beta chain) sequence along with its context. Its antigen is not identified. CDR3 length: 15 amino acids. V lost 3 bases and J 2 bases, leaving 15 bases between the germline ends. Germline CDR1 and CDR2: SGDLS and YYNGEE. With 60 Vbeta and 13 Jbeta primers, the PCR was carried out. Sequenced by immunoSEQ multiplex PCR; TCRdb stores in-frame clones only, minus some. The data show approximately 200,000 clones, 79% seen once. The donors comprised healthy bone marrow donors. The sample originates from a study of cytomegalovirus exposure and HLA in healthy donors. The study, taken as a whole, reports: TCR beta V segments were, for the most part, productive about 87% or about 30% of the time in an earlier analysis. Accurate prediction of HLA-A and HLA-B alleles (for most subjects) was reportedly achieved from TCR beta sequences.

Source material: PBMCs. The chain employs TRBV9 and TRBJ2-7, with TRBD1 as a possible D gene (6 bases). The clonotype comes from a girl aged 5 to 17 in good health and CMV-seropositive. The CDR3 coding sequence is TGTGCCAGCAGCGCCGTTTCTACAGGGACCTACGAGCAGTACTTC. Its protein product is CASSAVSTGTYEQYF. Full variable domain (rest looked up from reference TRBV9 and TRBJ2-7): DSGVTQTPKHLITATGQRVTLRCSPRSGDLSVYWYQQSLDQGLQFLIQYYNGEERAKGNILERFSAQQFPDLHSELNLSSLELGDSALYFCASSAVSTGTYEQYFGPGTRLTVT.